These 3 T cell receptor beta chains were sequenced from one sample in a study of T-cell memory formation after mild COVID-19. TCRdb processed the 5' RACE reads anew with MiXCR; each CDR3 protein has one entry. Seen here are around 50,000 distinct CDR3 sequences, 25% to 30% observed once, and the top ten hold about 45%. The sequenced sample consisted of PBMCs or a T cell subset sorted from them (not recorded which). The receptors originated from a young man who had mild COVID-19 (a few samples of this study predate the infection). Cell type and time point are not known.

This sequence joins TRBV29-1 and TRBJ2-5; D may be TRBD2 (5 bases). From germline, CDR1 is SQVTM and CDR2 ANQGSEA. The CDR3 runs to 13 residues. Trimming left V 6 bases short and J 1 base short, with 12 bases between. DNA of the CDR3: TGCAGCGTCGGCGTCGGGGTCCAAGAGACCCAGTACTTC. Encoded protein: CSVGVGVQETQYF.

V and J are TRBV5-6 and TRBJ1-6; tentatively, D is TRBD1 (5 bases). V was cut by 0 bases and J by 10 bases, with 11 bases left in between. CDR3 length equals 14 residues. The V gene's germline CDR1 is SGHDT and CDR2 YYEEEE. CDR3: CASSLGRVASPLHF. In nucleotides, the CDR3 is TGTGCCAGCAGCTTGGGCAGGGTAGCCTCACCCCTCCACTTT.

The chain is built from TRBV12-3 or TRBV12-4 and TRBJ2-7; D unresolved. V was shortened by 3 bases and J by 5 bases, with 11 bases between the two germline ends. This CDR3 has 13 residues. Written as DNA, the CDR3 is TGTGCCAGCAGTTTTCGGCAGTACCACGAGCAGTACTTC. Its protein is CASSFRQYHEQYF.